The clone carrying this TCR beta chain has a handful of counts. The CDR3 covers 14 residues. Trimming left V 6 bases short and J 5 bases short, with 15 bases between. Germline V gene sequence: CDR1 SGHRS, CDR2 YFSETQ. The sample belongs to a study of T-cell reconstitution after alpha-beta-depleted transplantation in children. Unique molecular identifiers were used in preparing the TCRbeta library. MiXCR, run by TCRdb on the PCR reads, gives a single entry per CDR3 protein. The data hold some 350,000 distinct CDR3 sequences, with roughly 17% observed a single time. The clonotype originates from a male patient aged 2-15 years who had a stem cell transplant for acute lymphoblastic leukemia, so the T cells may come from the graft donor. The sequencing used PBMCs, mostly from graft donor cells, collected 360 days after TCRalphabeta/CD19-depleted stem cell transplant. V and J are TRBV5-1 and TRBJ1-5; no clear D. Here the CDR3 reads CASKAPREYQPQHF. As DNA, the CDR3 is TGCGCCAGCAAGGCCCCGCGAGAATATCAGCCCCAGCATTTT.